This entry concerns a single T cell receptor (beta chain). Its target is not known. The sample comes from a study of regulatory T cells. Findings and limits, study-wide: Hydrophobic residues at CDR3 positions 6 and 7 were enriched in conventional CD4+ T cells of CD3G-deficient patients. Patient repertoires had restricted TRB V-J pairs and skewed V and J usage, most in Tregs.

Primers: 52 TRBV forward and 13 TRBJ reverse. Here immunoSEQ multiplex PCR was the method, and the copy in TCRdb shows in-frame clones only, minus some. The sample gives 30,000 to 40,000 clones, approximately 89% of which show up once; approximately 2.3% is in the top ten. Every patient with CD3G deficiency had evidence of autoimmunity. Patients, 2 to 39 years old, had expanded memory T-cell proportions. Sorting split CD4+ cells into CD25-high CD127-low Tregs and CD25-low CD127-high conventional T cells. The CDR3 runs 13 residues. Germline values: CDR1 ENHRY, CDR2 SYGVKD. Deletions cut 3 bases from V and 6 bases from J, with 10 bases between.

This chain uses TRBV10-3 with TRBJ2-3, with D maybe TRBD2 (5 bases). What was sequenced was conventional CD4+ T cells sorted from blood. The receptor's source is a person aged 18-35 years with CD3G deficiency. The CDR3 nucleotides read TGTGCCATCAGTGACGGACTGGAGGATACGCAGTATTTT. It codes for CAISDGLEDTQYF.